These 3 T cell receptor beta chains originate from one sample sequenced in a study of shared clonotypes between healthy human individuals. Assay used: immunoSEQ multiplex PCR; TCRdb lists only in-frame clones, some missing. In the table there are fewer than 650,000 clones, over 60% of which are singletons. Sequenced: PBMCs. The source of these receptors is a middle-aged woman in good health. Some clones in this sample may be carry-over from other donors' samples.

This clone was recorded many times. CDR3 in amino acids: CASRFERSKYF. The CDR3 DNA is TGTGCCAGCAGGTTCGAGCGATCCAAGTACTTC. The chain uses TRBV2 and TRBJ2-7; no clear D gene. The CDR3 length is 11 residues. Per the germline V gene, CDR1 is SNHLY and CDR2 is FYNNEI. V was pared by 6 bases and J by 11 bases, with 14 bases between.

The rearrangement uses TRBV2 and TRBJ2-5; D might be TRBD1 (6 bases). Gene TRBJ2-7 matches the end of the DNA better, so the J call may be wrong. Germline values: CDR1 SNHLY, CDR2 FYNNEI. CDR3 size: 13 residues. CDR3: CASSLGHLYEQYF. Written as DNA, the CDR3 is TGTGCCAGCAGTCTGGGACACCTCTACGAGCAGTACTTC.

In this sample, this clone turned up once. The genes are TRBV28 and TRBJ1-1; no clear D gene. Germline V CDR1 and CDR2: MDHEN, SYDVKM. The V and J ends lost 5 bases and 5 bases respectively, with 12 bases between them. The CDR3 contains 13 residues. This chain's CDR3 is CASSISGVTEAFF. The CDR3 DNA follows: TGTGCCAGCAGTATCTCGGGTGTTACTGAAGCTTTCTTT.